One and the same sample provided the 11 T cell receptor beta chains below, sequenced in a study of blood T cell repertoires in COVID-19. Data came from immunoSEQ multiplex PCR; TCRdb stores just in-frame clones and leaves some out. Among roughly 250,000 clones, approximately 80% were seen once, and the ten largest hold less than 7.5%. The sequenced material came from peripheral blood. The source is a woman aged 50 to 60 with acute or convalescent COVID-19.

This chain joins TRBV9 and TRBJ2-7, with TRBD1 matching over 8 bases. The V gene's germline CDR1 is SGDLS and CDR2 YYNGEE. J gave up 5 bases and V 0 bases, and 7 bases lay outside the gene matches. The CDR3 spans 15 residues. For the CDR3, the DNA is TGTGCCAGCAGCGTAGAGACCAGGGGGCCTAACGAGCAGTACTTC. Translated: CASSVETRGPNEQYF.

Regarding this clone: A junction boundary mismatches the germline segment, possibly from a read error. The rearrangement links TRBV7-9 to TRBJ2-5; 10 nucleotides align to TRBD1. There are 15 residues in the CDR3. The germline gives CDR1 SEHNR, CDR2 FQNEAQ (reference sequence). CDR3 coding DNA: TGTGCCAGCACCTTACGGGGACAGGGGCAAGAGACCCAGTACTTC. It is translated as CASTLRGQGQETQYF.

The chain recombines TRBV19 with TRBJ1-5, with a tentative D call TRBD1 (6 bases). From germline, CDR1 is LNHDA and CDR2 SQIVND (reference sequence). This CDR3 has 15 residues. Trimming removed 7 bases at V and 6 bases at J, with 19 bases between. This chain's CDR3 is CASKKAGAWSQPQHF. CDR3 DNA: TGTGCCAGTAAAAAAGCGGGGGCGTGGAGTCAGCCCCAGCATTTT.

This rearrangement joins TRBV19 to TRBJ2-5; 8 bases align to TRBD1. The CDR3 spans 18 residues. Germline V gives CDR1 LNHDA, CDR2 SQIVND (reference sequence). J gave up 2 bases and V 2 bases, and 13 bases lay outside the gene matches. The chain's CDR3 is CASSISGTGWWRQETQYF. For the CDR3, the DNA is TGTGCCAGTAGTATATCAGGGACAGGTTGGTGGCGTCAAGAGACCCAGTACTTC.

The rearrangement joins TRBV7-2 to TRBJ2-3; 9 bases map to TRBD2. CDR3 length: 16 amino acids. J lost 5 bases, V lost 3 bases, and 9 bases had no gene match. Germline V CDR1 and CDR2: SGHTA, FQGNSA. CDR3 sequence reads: CASSFSRGGARDTQYF. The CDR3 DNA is TGTGCCAGCAGCTTCTCTCGCGGGGGGGCTAGAGATACGCAGTATTTT.

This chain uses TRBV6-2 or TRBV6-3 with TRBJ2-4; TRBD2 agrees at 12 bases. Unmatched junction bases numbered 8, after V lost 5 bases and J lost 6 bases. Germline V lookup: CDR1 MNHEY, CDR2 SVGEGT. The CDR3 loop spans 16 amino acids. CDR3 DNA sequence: TGTGCCAGCAGTCTTCTAGCGGGGGGGCGGAGAAACATTCAGTACTTC. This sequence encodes CASSLLAGGRRNIQYF.

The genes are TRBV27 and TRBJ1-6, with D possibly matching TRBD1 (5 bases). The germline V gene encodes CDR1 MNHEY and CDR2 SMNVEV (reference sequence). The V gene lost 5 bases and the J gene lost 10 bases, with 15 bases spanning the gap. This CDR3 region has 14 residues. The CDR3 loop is CASSEGLSGSPLHF. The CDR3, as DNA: TGTGCCAGCAGTGAGGGACTGAGTGGGTCACCCCTCCACTTT.

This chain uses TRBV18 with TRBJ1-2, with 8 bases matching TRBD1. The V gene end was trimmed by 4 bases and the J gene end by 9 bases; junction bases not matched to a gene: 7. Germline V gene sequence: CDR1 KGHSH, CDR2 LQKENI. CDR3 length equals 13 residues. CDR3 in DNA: TGTGCCAGCTCACTACAGGGGGACTGGAGCTACACCTTC. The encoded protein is CASSLQGDWSYTF.

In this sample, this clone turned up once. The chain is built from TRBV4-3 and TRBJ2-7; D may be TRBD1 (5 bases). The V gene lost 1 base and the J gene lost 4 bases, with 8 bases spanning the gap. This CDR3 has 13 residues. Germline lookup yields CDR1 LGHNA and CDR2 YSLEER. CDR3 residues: CASSQGGRYEQYF. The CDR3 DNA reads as TGCGCCAGCAGCCAAGGGGGCAGGTACGAGCAGTACTTC.

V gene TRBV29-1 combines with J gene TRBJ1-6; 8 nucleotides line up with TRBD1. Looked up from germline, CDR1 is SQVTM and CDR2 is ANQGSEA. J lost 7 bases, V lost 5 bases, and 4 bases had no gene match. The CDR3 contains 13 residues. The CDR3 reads CSVQGAKNSPLHF. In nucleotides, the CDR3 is TGCAGCGTTCAGGGGGCCAAAAATTCACCCCTCCACTTT.

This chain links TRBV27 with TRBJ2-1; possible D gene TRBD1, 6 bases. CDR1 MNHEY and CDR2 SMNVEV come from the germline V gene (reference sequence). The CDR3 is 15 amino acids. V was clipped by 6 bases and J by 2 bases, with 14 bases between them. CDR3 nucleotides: TGTGCCAGCAGGGTCAGGGGTAGCACCTACAATGAGCAGTTCTTC. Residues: CASRVRGSTYNEQFF.